Listed below are T cell receptor beta chains from one sample, sequenced in a study of T cells in localized non-small cell lung cancer. Measured with immunoSEQ multiplex PCR; TCRdb has only the in-frame clones, and not every one. Here the sample spans about 2,600 clones, 37% being singletons. This specimen was normal lung tissue next to the tumor, taken before any cancer treatment. These receptors were obtained from a woman aged 35-75 years with stage II squamous cell lung carcinoma. Both conserved end residues are part of each CDR3. Fields, in order: V gene, J gene, clone size, D gene, CDR3 protein, CDR3 DNA. D genes are given only for firm matches. The listing skips clone size in some rows; elsewhere it reads once, few, many or a size class.

>TRBV6-8|TRBJ2-7|-|-
CASSYTDPRWGYEQYF
TGTGCCAGCAGTTACACGGACCCTAGATGGGGCTACGAGCAGTACTTC
>TRBV19|TRBJ2-7|-|-
CATAEAGTFSYEQYF
TGTGCCACCGCGGAAGCCGGGACATTTTCCTACGAGCAGTACTTC
>TRBV18|TRBJ2-2|-|-
CASSPISSGIGMSDTGELFF
TGTGCCAGCTCACCCATCTCGTCAGGGATCGGTATGAGTGACACCGGGGAGCTGTTTTTT
>TRBV19|TRBJ2-5|-|TRBD1
CVSSRTGTEETQYF
TGTGTCAGTAGTAGGACCGGGACAGAGGAGACCCAGTACTTC
>TRBV6-8|TRBJ2-7|-|-
CASSSPGLGEKKHEQYF
TGTGCCAGCAGCTCCCCCGGCTTAGGGGAGAAGAAGCACGAGCAGTACTTC
>TRBV28|TRBJ1-4|hyperexpanded|-
CASSSLDSQEKLFF
TGTGCCAGCAGTTCCTTAGACAGCCAAGAAAAACTGTTTTTT
>TRBV5-1|TRBJ1-3|-|TRBD1
CASSLAGQGTRNTIYF
TGCGCCAGCAGCTTGGCCGGACAGGGGACTCGGAACACCATATATTTT
>TRBV4-1|TRBJ2-2|few|TRBD1
CASSRGQGLDTGELFF
TGCGCCAGCAGCCGAGGACAGGGGCTAGACACCGGGGAGCTGTTTTTT
>TRBV11-3|TRBJ1-1|-|-
CASSQVGGSTEAFF
TGTGCCAGCAGCCAAGTGGGGGGGAGCACTGAAGCTTTCTTT
>TRBV27|TRBJ2-5|few|-
CASSTRDKFQETQYF
TGTGCCAGCAGTACGCGGGACAAATTCCAAGAGACCCAGTACTTC
>TRBV5-1|TRBJ1-4|-|TRBD1
CASRTGTANEKLFF
TGCGCCAGCAGGACCGGGACAGCAAATGAAAAACTGTTTTTT
>TRBV6-8|TRBJ1-2|-|TRBD1
CASSSRTGDMYGYTF
TGTGCCAGCAGTTCGCGGACAGGGGACATGTATGGCTACACCTTC
>TRBV29-1|TRBJ2-1|-|TRBD2
CSVVSLAGDNEQFF
TGCAGCGTTGTAAGCCTAGCGGGAGACAATGAGCAGTTCTTC
>TRBV5-1|TRBJ2-6|-|-
CASSLGMGANVLTF
TGCGCCAGCAGCTTGGGTATGGGGGCCAACGTCCTGACTTTC
>TRBV29-1|TRBJ1-5|-|TRBD1
CSVVSPKPGQGGSNQPQHF
TGCAGCGTTGTATCCCCTAAACCGGGACAGGGGGGGAGCAATCAGCCCCAGCATTTT
>TRBV6-8|TRBJ1-2|few|-
CASSPGADYGYTF
TGTGCCAGCAGCCCCGGGGCAGACTATGGCTACACCTTC
>TRBV9|TRBJ1-2|few|TRBD1
CASRDSGTDNYGYTF
TGTGCCAGCCGAGACTCCGGGACAGACAACTATGGCTACACCTTC
>TRBV11-3|TRBJ1-4|few|-
CASSQNGGNNEKLFF
TGTGCCAGCAGCCAGAACGGGGGCAATAATGAAAAACTGTTTTTT
>TRBV25-1|TRBJ2-4|hyperexpanded|-
CASSGQSENIQYF
TGTGCCAGCAGTGGTCAGAGCGAAAACATTCAGTACTTC
>TRBV9|TRBJ2-1|few|TRBD2
CASSVLAGGPVYNEQFF
TGTGCCAGCAGCGTACTAGCGGGAGGGCCCGTTTACAATGAGCAGTTCTTC
>TRBV11-3|TRBJ2-1|medium-sized|TRBD2
CASSLTGGGNNEQFF
TGTGCCAGCAGCTTAACGGGCGGGGGTAACAATGAGCAGTTCTTC
>TRBV19|TRBJ1-6|-|-
CASSTLDNSPLHF
TGTGCCAGCTCGACTCTCGATAATTCACCCCTCCACTTT